The 28 T cell receptor beta chains in this list originate from one sample, sequenced in a study of T cell repertoires in cytomegalovirus infection. A single record per CDR3 protein comes from TCRdb applying MiXCR to the reads. The profile shows some 400,000 distinct CDR3 sequences, roughly 31% of them singletons. The material sequenced was PBMCs. The receptor set was obtained from a human donor in good health (CMV status not recorded). Some clones in this sample may be carry-over from other donors' samples.

Notes on this clonotype: A clone one base away is much larger, so this may be a read error. The chain is built from TRBV7-2 and TRBJ1-1; unclear D gene. In germline, CDR1 is SGHTA, CDR2 FQGNSA. This CDR3 contains 13 residues. CDR3 region: CASSLGVFTVAFF. The CDR3 nucleotides read TGTGCCAGCAGCTTAGGGGTATTCACTGTAGCTTTCTTT.

The chain has TRBV6-1 and TRBJ2-1; the D is unclear. Trimming took 5 bases from V and 8 from J, leaving 7 bases between them. This CDR3 spans 11 amino acids. CDR1 and CDR2 from the germline V gene are MNHNS and SASEGT. The CDR3 is CASSYLDEQFF. CDR3 in DNA: TGTGCCAGCAGTTATCTAGATGAGCAGTTCTTC.

This clonotype has more than one count but fewer than ten. The chain carries TRBV15 and TRBJ2-3, with no clear D. V was shortened by 0 bases and J by 2 bases, with 9 bases between the two germline ends. In germline, CDR1 is LNHNV, CDR2 YYDKDF (reference sequence). The CDR3 sequence is 15 residues long. CDR3 nucleotide sequence: TGTGCCACCAGCAGAGATCCGGGCCCCACAGATACGCAGTATTTT. Its translation is CATSRDPGPTDTQYF.

At least ten counts were recorded for this clonotype. V and J are TRBV11-2 and TRBJ2-5; the D gene could be TRBD1 or TRBD2 (5 bases each). Germline V gives CDR1 SGHAT, CDR2 FQNNGV. CDR3 length: 13 amino acids. V dropped 5 bases and J dropped 4 bases, with 11 bases sitting between them. CDR3 loop: CASSEGYGETQYF. The DNA for the CDR3 is TGTGCCAGCAGCGAGGGGTACGGAGAGACCCAGTACTTC.

The V call is TRBV6-5, the J call TRBJ2-6, with unresolved D. Trimming shortened V by 2 bases and J by 0 bases, and 8 bases separated the two germline ends. The CDR3 is made up of 16 amino acids. Germline V gene sequence: CDR1 MNHEY, CDR2 SVGAGI. CDR3 protein: CASSYERFSGANVLTF. In nucleotides, the CDR3 is TGTGCCAGCAGTTACGAAAGGTTCTCTGGGGCCAACGTCCTGACTTTC.

This clonotype occurred many times. V gene TRBV7-2 combines with J gene TRBJ1-6; D might be TRBD1 (5 bases). Trimming stripped 2 bases from V and 10 bases from J, with 12 bases between. CDR3 length: 14 residues. Germline CDR1 reads SGHTA; CDR2 reads FQGNSA. CDR3 sequence (DNA): TGTGCCAGCAGCTTAAGTTCGGGGGAATCACCCCTCCACTTT. It is translated as CASSLSSGESPLHF.

This clonotype was counted many times. The chain carries TRBV7-2 and TRBJ2-1; perhaps TRBD1 as D (6 bases). CDR1 and CDR2 from the germline V gene are SGHTA and FQGNSA. Trimming took 3 bases from V and 5 from J, leaving 11 bases between them. The CDR3 runs to 14 residues. The CDR3 DNA reads TGTGCCAGCAGCTTCGATCAGGGGCACAATGAGCAGTTCTTC. Protein: CASSFDQGHNEQFF.

This clonotype was counted at least ten times. The chain is built from TRBV7-8 and TRBJ2-5, with a weak D call TRBD1 (5 bases). Germline V gene sequence: CDR1 SGHVS, CDR2 FQNEAQ. V was cut by 5 bases and J by 1 base, with 14 bases left in between. This CDR3 is built from 15 residues. In DNA, the CDR3 is TGTGCCAGCAGCCCTTCGGCAGGGATCCAAGAGACCCAGTACTTC. Translating gives CASSPSAGIQETQYF.

The J gene is TRBJ2-7, the V gene TRBV20-1, with 9 bases identical to TRBD2. Germline lookup yields CDR1 DFQATT and CDR2 SNEGSKA (reference sequence). V lost 4 bases, J lost 3 bases, and 7 bases stayed unmatched. The CDR3 loop spans 14 amino acids. The CDR3 nucleotides are TGCAGTGCTATCTCTAGCGGGGTGAGCTACGAGCAGTACTTC. Amino acids: CSAISSGVSYEQYF.

The rearrangement links TRBV20-1 to TRBJ2-3; D remains unclear. This CDR3 has 11 residues. The V gene lost 4 bases and the J gene lost 5 bases, with 7 bases spanning the gap. Germline V gene lookup returns CDR1 DFQATT and CDR2 SNEGSKA (reference sequence). CDR3 sequence (DNA): TGCAGTGCTACGACCCTAGATACGCAGTATTTT. It translates to CSATTLDTQYF.

Only a few counts were recorded for this clonotype. The rearrangement uses TRBV7-9 and TRBJ1-2, with TRBD1 identical over 10 bases. Germline CDR1 and CDR2: SEHNR and FQNEAQ (reference sequence). The CDR3 covers 15 residues. The V gene end was trimmed by 4 bases and the J gene end by 4 bases; junction bases not matched to a gene: 6. The CDR3 DNA is TGTGCCAGCAGCTCCGGGACAGGGGCTTCCTATGGCTACACCTTC. Translation: CASSSGTGASYGYTF.

This chain connects TRBV7-2 to TRBJ2-1; the match to TRBD2 covers 8 bases. Per the germline V gene, CDR1 is SGHTA and CDR2 is FQGNSA. The V and J ends lost 1 base and 6 bases, in that order; junction bases with no gene match: 2. This CDR3 contains 14 residues. DNA of the CDR3: TGTGCCAGCAGCTTAGACGGGGGGGCCAATGAGCAGTTCTTC. It is translated as CASSLDGGANEQFF.

This clonotype was seen a few times. This chain joins TRBV4-2 and TRBJ2-5; TRBD2 matches at 10 bases. Per germline, CDR1 LGHNA and CDR2 YNFKEQ. Losses at the gene ends were 3 bases for V and 2 bases for J; bases not matched to a gene: 6. This CDR3 region has 16 residues. The CDR3 DNA sequence: TGTGCCAGCAGCCAGATAGCGGGGGGAAAGCAAGAGACCCAGTACTTC. Translation gives CASSQIAGGKQETQYF.

Notes on this clonotype: One end of the junction fails to match germline, which may point to a read error. V usage is TRBV4-1 and J usage is TRBJ1-2, with D hard to call. The CDR3 sequence is 16 residues long. CDR1 MGHRA and CDR2 YSYEKL come from the germline V gene. CDR3 sequence reads: CASSQLGDGSNYGSPF. DNA for the CDR3: TGCGCCAGCAGCCAATTGGGAGATGGTTCTAACTATGGCTCCCCCTTC.

The sample holds many counts of this clonotype. This rearrangement joins TRBV7-8 to TRBJ2-4; 9 bases are a match to TRBD1. From germline, CDR1 is SGHVS and CDR2 FQNEAQ. V shed 0 bases and J 1 base; nucleotides not matched to a gene: 13. The CDR3 has 20 residues. DNA of the CDR3: TGTGCCAGCAGCTTAGCGCCGGGACAGGGATCCTCTGGGGCCAAAAACATTCAGTACTTC. This encodes CASSLAPGQGSSGAKNIQYF.

This sequence joins TRBV5-1 and TRBJ1-1; TRBD1 might be the D (6 bases). The CDR3 totals 14 residues. Trimming removed 2 bases from V and 6 bases from J, with 14 bases in between. The germline V gene has CDR1 SGHRS and CDR2 YFSETQ. CDR3 sequence (DNA): TGCGCCAGCAGCTTTACACAGGGTCGGCCTGAAGCTTTCTTT. Its translation: CASSFTQGRPEAFF.

This clonotype came up a few times. The gene calls are TRBV14 and TRBJ1-2, with D tentatively TRBD1 (5 bases). Trimming pared 3 bases from V and 3 bases from J, leaving 14 bases between. The CDR3 length is 15 residues. Germline V CDR1 and CDR2: SGHDN, FVKESK. CDR3 DNA: TGTGCCAGCAGCCAGGATGGTGGGACGGACTATGGCTACACCTTC. It is translated as CASSQDGGTDYGYTF.

The table lists this clonotype with a count of one. The junction shows a germline mismatch at one end, possibly a read error. J is TRBJ2-6 and V is TRBV19; D remains ambiguous. The CDR3 totals 16 residues. CDR1 is LNHDA and CDR2 is SQIVND in the germline V gene (reference sequence). This chain's CDR3 is CASSTQEHSGANVLTF. CDR3 nucleotides: TGTGCAAGTAGTACCCAAGAACACTCTGGGGCCAACGTCCTGACTTTC.

This clonotype was counted a few times. The gene calls are TRBV20-1 and TRBJ1-4; D is perhaps TRBD1 (6 bases). The CDR3 loop spans 13 amino acids. The germline gives CDR1 DFQATT, CDR2 SNEGSKA (reference sequence). V shed 6 bases and J shed 7 bases, with 15 bases lying between them. In DNA form, the CDR3 reads TGCAGTGCCAGGACAGAAGCGGGTGAAAAACTGTTTTTT. This translates into CSARTEAGEKLFF.

Turning to this clonotype: One base away lies a much larger clone, so this may be a sequencing read error. This sequence joins TRBV7-2 and TRBJ2-3, with a tentative D call TRBD2 (6 bases). Germline loops: CDR1 SGHTA, CDR2 FQGNSA. The V gene lost 8 bases and the J gene lost 1 base, with 10 bases spanning the gap. The CDR3 has 13 amino acids. CDR3 amino acids: CASGGYRTDTQYF. The CDR3 nucleotides read TGTGCCAGCGGGGGGTATCGCACAGATACGCAGTATTTT. Full variable domain (missing parts from reference TRBV7-2 and TRBJ2-3): GAGVSQSPSNKVTEKGKDVELRCDPISGHTALYWYRQSLGQGLEFLIYFQGNSAPDKSGLPSDRFSAERTGGSVSTLTIQRTQQEDSAVYLCASGGYRTDTQYFGPGTRLTVL.

This clonotype was seen only a few times. The V call is TRBV4-1, the J call TRBJ1-4; 7 nucleotides match TRBD1. This CDR3 has 14 amino acids. Germline assignment: CDR1 MGHRA and CDR2 YSYEKL. V was pared by 3 bases and J by 7 bases, with 5 bases of the junction left unmatched. CDR3 nucleotides: TGCGCCAGCAGCCACGCGGGACAGACTGAAAAACTGTTTTTT. Protein product: CASSHAGQTEKLFF.

This clonotype was found many times. CDR3 protein: CASSWRGISTDTQYF. The CDR3 region has the DNA TGTGCCAGCAGCTGGCGGGGGATTAGCACAGATACGCAGTATTTT. The chain uses TRBV7-2 and TRBJ2-3; 7 nucleotides line up with TRBD2. Germline V gives CDR1 SGHTA, CDR2 FQGNSA. V shed 4 bases and J 0 bases; nucleotides not matched to a gene: 4. The CDR3 is 15 residues long.

This clonotype was observed a handful of times. The CDR3 DNA reads as TGTGCCAGCAGTGAAGACTCATGGGGAGCTTTCTTT. Protein: CASSEDSWGAFF. The chain is built from TRBV2 and TRBJ1-1; D is uncertain. The V gene lost 1 base and the J gene lost 10 bases, with 10 bases spanning the gap. Germline V CDR1 and CDR2: SNHLY, FYNNEI. The CDR3 has 12 amino acids.

This clonotype was seen only a few times. This chain connects TRBV12-3 or TRBV12-4 to TRBJ2-7, with 9 bases matching TRBD1. The V gene end was trimmed by 4 bases and the J gene end by 2 bases; junction bases not matched to a gene: 12. CDR3 size: 17 residues. The CDR3 is CASSSNSGTGKAYEQYF. As DNA, the CDR3 is TGTGCCAGCAGTTCGAACTCCGGGACAGGGAAGGCCTACGAGCAGTACTTC.

V gene TRBV19 combines with J gene TRBJ1-2, with D possibly TRBD1 on 6 matching bases. The CDR3 covers 15 residues. Germline loops: CDR1 LNHDA, CDR2 SQIVND (reference sequence). V lost 1 base and J 6 bases, leaving 15 bases between the germline ends. The CDR3 loop is CASSIVLDRQDGYTF. The CDR3 DNA follows: TGTGCCAGTAGTATAGTGTTGGACAGACAAGATGGCTACACCTTC.

V and J are TRBV20-1 and TRBJ1-1; D gene ambiguous. V was pared by 4 bases and J by 2 bases, with 8 bases between. Looked up from germline, CDR1 is DFQATT and CDR2 is SNEGSKA (reference sequence). The CDR3 contains 12 residues. CDR3 residues: CSAMNFNTEAFF. CDR3 bases: TGCAGTGCTATGAACTTCAACACTGAAGCTTTCTTT.

This clonotype was seen a few times. The chain recombines TRBV7-9 with TRBJ2-7; 7 positions agree with TRBD2. The CDR3 length is 19 residues. V shed 1 base, J shed 2 bases, and the junction held 17 bases outside the gene matches. Germline CDR1 is SEHNR and CDR2 is FQNEAQ (reference sequence). The CDR3 coding sequence is TGTGCCAGCAGCTTAGTTTCGGCGGGGAACACCGGGAGGACCTACGAGCAGTACTTC. The encoded protein is CASSLVSAGNTGRTYEQYF.

Ten or more counts support this clonotype. The chain employs TRBV7-2 and TRBJ2-5; 7 nucleotides agree with TRBD2. The CDR3 extends over 16 amino acids. The V gene's germline CDR1 is SGHTA and CDR2 FQGNSA. Trimming at V came to 6 bases and at J to 7 bases, leaving 17 bases not matched to a gene. The CDR3 reads CASRHPGGPPAGTQYF. As DNA, the CDR3 is TGTGCCAGCAGACACCCGGGGGGACCGCCCGCCGGGACCCAGTACTTC.